The source of this TCR beta chain is a study of cytomegalovirus exposure and HLA in healthy donors. Findings of the study overall: Usually a TCR sequence was rare, but some public TCRs were found in many donors. Reported performance of the classifier showed diagnosis of cytomegalovirus status with high specificity and sensitivity. In the analysis, some V segments, TRBV6-2 and TRBV6-3 included, were excluded as indistinguishable.

The study ran its PCR with 60 Vbeta and 13 Jbeta primers. This table comes from immunoSEQ multiplex PCR, and its TCRdb copy is limited to in-frame clones, with some not included. The table records 60,000 or so clones, about 72% of them present only once. In this sample, this clone turned up a few times. The target antigen is unknown. The germline gives CDR1 SGHDT, CDR2 YYEEEE. With 7 bases removed from V and 8 bases from J, the gap between germline ends came to 18 bases. The CDR3 spans 13 residues. The clonotype originates from a man in his fifties in good health and CMV-seropositive. The V and J genes are TRBV5-6 and TRBJ1-2; no reliable D call. Sequencing was performed on PBMCs. The CDR3 is CASGPPGVTGYTF. As DNA, the CDR3 is TGTGCCAGCGGGCCACCCGGGGTAACGGGCTACACCTTC.